A single sample gave rise to the 26 T cell receptor beta chains below, sequenced in a study of blood T cell repertoires in COVID-19. Clones were read by immunoSEQ multiplex PCR, and TCRdb kept only the in-frame ones, dropping some. The data contain more than 300,000 clones, 90% to 95% of them seen just once; the ten biggest clones take up roughly 3.9%. The specimen sequenced was PBMCs or T cells enriched from blood (not recorded which). The receptors derive from a woman between 25 and 40 years old who had been exposed to COVID-19.

V usage is TRBV12-3 or TRBV12-4 and J usage is TRBJ1-2, with TRBD1 identical over 7 bases. The length of the CDR3 is 13 residues. V dropped 6 bases and J dropped 3; count of bases not matched to a gene: 4. CDR3 residues: CASRNRGDYGYTF. In DNA, the CDR3 is TGTGCCAGCAGAAACAGGGGAGACTATGGCTACACCTTC.

This clone was observed a single time. The chain carries TRBV19 and TRBJ1-3; D is unresolved. V was clipped by 7 bases and J by 4 bases, with 11 bases between them. The CDR3 covers 13 residues. Germline values: CDR1 LNHDA, CDR2 SQIVND (reference sequence). The CDR3 here is CASIMPRGNTIYF. CDR3 in DNA: TGTGCCAGTATTATGCCCAGGGGAAACACCATATATTTT.

The chain links TRBV3-1 (or the pseudogene TRBV3-2) to TRBJ2-5; a possible D gene is TRBD2 (5 bases). V was shortened by 0 bases and J by 3 bases, with 11 bases between the two germline ends. Germline loops: CDR1 LGHDT, CDR2 YNNKEL (reference sequence). CDR3 length: 15 amino acids. DNA of the CDR3: TGTGCCAGCAGCCAAGAAGGGCGGGCCGAAGAGACCCAGTACTTC. Translating gives CASSQEGRAEETQYF.

This clone was recorded only once. The gene calls are TRBV7-2 and TRBJ1-5, with 8 bases that match TRBD1. The CDR3 length is 17 residues. Germline CDR1 SGHTA, CDR2 FQGNSA. Trimming removed 0 bases from V and 7 bases from J; junction bases left unmatched: 11. CDR3 sequence (DNA): TGTGCCAGCAGCTTAGCGGGGGGGACAGGTAGACGACAGCCCCAGCATTTT. Translating gives CASSLAGGTGRRQPQHF.

J is TRBJ2-2 and V is TRBV7-2, with 8 bases fitting TRBD2. The CDR3 extends over 16 amino acids. Unmatched junction bases numbered 10, after V lost 4 bases and J lost 6 bases. CDR1 and CDR2 from the germline V gene are SGHTA and FQGNSA. The CDR3 DNA follows: TGTGCCAGCAGCTCGTCGGCCGGGGGGGTTTCCGGGGAGCTGTTTTTT. This codes for CASSSSAGGVSGELFF.

This clone was recorded a few times. The chain joins TRBV2 to TRBJ2-2, with TRBD1 identical over 9 bases. The CDR3 is 18 residues long. CDR1 and CDR2 (germline): SNHLY, FYNNEI. J was trimmed by 2 bases and V by 5 bases; bases with no gene match: 12. The CDR3 loop reads CASSHRDRVSFNTGELFF. As DNA, the CDR3 is TGTGCCAGCAGTCACCGGGACAGGGTGTCCTTCAACACCGGGGAGCTGTTTTTT. Based on the CDR3 plus reference TRBV2 and TRBJ2-2, the full variable domain is EPEVTQTPSHQVTQMGQEVILRCVPISNHLYFYWYRQILGQKVEFLVSFYNNEISEKSEIFDDQFSVERPDGSNFTLKIRSTKLEDSAMYFCASSHRDRVSFNTGELFFGEGSRLTVL.

The V call is TRBV7-8, the J call TRBJ2-4; 9 bases fit TRBD2. V was pared by 3 bases and J by 7 bases, with 4 bases of the junction left unmatched. CDR1 and CDR2 from the germline V gene are SGHVS and FQNEAQ. The length of the CDR3 is 14 residues. CDR3: CASSLAGGPNIQYF. As DNA, the CDR3 is TGTGCCAGCAGCTTGGCGGGGGGGCCGAACATTCAGTACTTC.

The chain carries TRBV21-1 and TRBJ2-3; the D call in the table, TRBD1, was not verified against the DNA. TRBV21-1 is shown as a pseudogene. The CDR3 sequence is 15 residues long. This CDR3 reads CASSSRQVSTDTQYF. The CDR3 DNA sequence: TGTGCCAGCAGCTCGCGACAGGTTAGCACAGATACGCAGTATTTT.

The V call is TRBV21-1, the J call TRBJ1-1. TRBV21-1 is termed a pseudogene. This CDR3 region has 17 residues. The CDR3 DNA follows: TGTGCCAGCAGCAAAATTGGGCCCTGCGGGGGGGACACTGAAGCTTTCTTT. Its translation: CASSKIGPCGGDTEAFF.

The V call is TRBV11-2, the J call TRBJ1-6, with 8 positions matching TRBD1. Germline V lookup: CDR1 SGHAT, CDR2 FQNNGV. This CDR3 has 16 amino acids. Trimming removed 0 bases from V and 10 bases from J; junction bases left unmatched: 8. Here the CDR3 DNA reads TGTGCCAGCAGCTTAGAGACAGGGGCAACGGGGTCACCCCTCCACTTT. It yields the protein CASSLETGATGSPLHF.

The V and J genes are TRBV4-2 and TRBJ2-1; the match to TRBD2 covers 8 bases. Germline trimming cut 0 bases from V and 3 bases from J; bases unmatched to any gene: 7. This CDR3 comprises 17 residues. Germline V gene data show CDR1 as LGHNA and CDR2 as YNFKEQ. CDR3 coding DNA: TGTGCCAGCAGCCAAGATTTTGTCCGGGGGGGCTACAATGAGCAGTTCTTC. This translates into CASSQDFVRGGYNEQFF.

The rearrangement links TRBV6-5 to TRBJ1-2; 7 bases align to TRBD1. The CDR3 has 13 amino acids. The V and J ends lost 6 bases and 4 bases, in that order; junction bases with no gene match: 5. Germline CDR1 and CDR2: MNHEY and SVGAGI. Here the CDR3 DNA reads TGTGCCAGCAGAGAGACAGGGCGCTATGGCTACACCTTC. As protein: CASRETGRYGYTF.

The V call is TRBV29-1, the J call TRBJ2-1; tentative D call: TRBD1 (6 bases). The CDR3 has 17 amino acids. The V gene lost 7 bases and the J gene lost 4 bases, with 26 bases spanning the gap. CDR1 SQVTM and CDR2 ANQGSEA come from the germline V gene. CDR3 sequence reads: CSALGDGGQVIYNEQFF. Written as DNA, the CDR3 is TGCAGCGCCTTAGGGGATGGGGGCCAAGTAATATACAATGAGCAGTTCTTC.

With regard to this clone: The sample carries other DNA sequences with the same CDR3. The V and J genes are TRBV5-1 and TRBJ2-3; possibly TRBD2 for D (5 bases). This CDR3 is built from 14 residues. With 0 bases removed from V and 4 bases from J, the gap between germline ends came to 9 bases. Germline-derived CDR1 and CDR2 are SGHRS and YFSETQ. In nucleotides, the CDR3 is TGCGCCAGCAGCTTGGGCGGGTTGGCAGATACGCAGTATTTT. Its protein product is CASSLGGLADTQYF.

The rearrangement joins TRBV11-1 to TRBJ2-3; D perhaps matches TRBD2 (5 bases). V was shortened by 2 bases and J by 1 base, with 10 bases between the two germline ends. Germline values: CDR1 SGHAT, CDR2 FQDESV (reference sequence). This CDR3 contains 15 residues. The CDR3 DNA follows: TGTGCCAGCAGCTTAAAAGGAGGCGGCACAGATACGCAGTATTTT. This translates into CASSLKGGGTDTQYF.

The chain recombines TRBV5-1 with TRBJ1-4, with 8 positions matching TRBD1. Germline trimming cut 4 bases from V and 10 bases from J; bases unmatched to any gene: 9. There are 14 residues in the CDR3. The V gene's germline CDR1 is SGHRS and CDR2 YFSETQ. The CDR3 protein is CASSPGQVEGKLFF. The CDR3 coding sequence is TGCGCCAGCAGCCCGGGACAGGTCGAAGGAAAACTGTTTTTT. Variable domain in full (rest from reference TRBV5-1 and TRBJ1-4): KAGVTQTPRYLIKTRGQQVTLSCSPISGHRSVSWYQQTPGQGLQFLFEYFSETQRNKGNFPGRFSGRQFSNSRSEMNVSTLELGDSALYLCASSPGQVEGKLFFGSGTQLSVL.

CDR3 amino acids: CASSVLRGARTEAFF. The CDR3 DNA follows: TGTGCCAGCAGCGTCCTGCGGGGGGCGAGAACTGAAGCTTTCTTT. J is TRBJ1-1 and V is TRBV5-6; D possibly corresponds to TRBD1 (6 bases). CDR1 and CDR2 from the germline V gene are SGHDT and YYEEEE. The V gene lost 4 bases and the J gene lost 5 bases, with 18 bases spanning the gap. CDR3 length: 15 residues. The entire variable domain, with the rest obtained from reference TRBV5-6 and TRBJ1-1, is as follows: DAGVTQSPTHLIKTRGQQVTLRCSPKSGHDTVSWYQQALGQGPQFIFQYYEEEERQRGNFPDRFSGHQFPNYSSELNVNALLLGDSALYLCASSVLRGARTEAFFGQGTRLTVV.

The CDR3 loop reads CASSLQGPTAVSNQPQHF. Here the CDR3 DNA reads TGTGCCAGCAGCCTACAGGGCCCCACCGCAGTTAGCAATCAGCCCCAGCATTTT. The V and J genes are TRBV27 and TRBJ1-5, with a possible D match to TRBD1 (6 bases). The CDR3 totals 18 residues. Trimming removed 6 bases at V and 0 bases at J, with 21 bases between. The germline gives CDR1 MNHEY, CDR2 SMNVEV (reference sequence).

The chain has TRBV7-6 and TRBJ1-1, with a weak D call TRBD1 (6 bases). This CDR3 is built from 13 residues. Trimming took 5 bases from V and 4 from J, leaving 11 bases between them. CDR1 SGHVS and CDR2 FNYEAQ come from the germline V gene. Here the CDR3 reads CASSRRGATEAFF. In DNA, the CDR3 is TGTGCCAGCAGCCGACGGGGGGCCACTGAAGCTTTCTTT.

This chain uses TRBV7-2 with TRBJ2-5, with TRBD1 identical over 8 bases. Germline-derived CDR1 and CDR2 are SGHTA and FQGNSA. This CDR3 contains 16 residues. V shed 1 base, J shed 2 bases, and the junction held 6 bases outside the gene matches. The CDR3 loop is CASSLDRGIQQETQYF. The CDR3 nucleotides read TGTGCCAGCAGCTTAGACAGGGGGATTCAGCAAGAGACCCAGTACTTC.

The chain employs TRBV21-1 and TRBJ2-2; no DNA check was done on the table's D call, TRBD1. TRBV21-1 is listed as a pseudogene. CDR3 length: 17 residues. The CDR3 nucleotides read TGTGCCAGCAGCAAAGGTTCAGACAGGGGGCGGGGCGGGGAGCTGTTTTTT. It specifies CASSKGSDRGRGGELFF.

This clone has only one observation. V is TRBV10-3 and J is TRBJ1-1, with TRBD1 matching over 8 bases. Losses at the gene ends were 6 bases for V and 3 bases for J; bases not matched to a gene: 6. This CDR3 is built from 14 residues. CDR1 ENHRY and CDR2 SYGVKD come from the germline V gene. The CDR3 loop reads CAISRTGFDTEAFF. As DNA, the CDR3 is TGTGCCATCAGCCGGACAGGGTTCGACACTGAAGCTTTCTTT.

The chain has TRBV19 and TRBJ2-7; 7 bases fit TRBD1. The CDR3 is 17 amino acids. The J segment lost 3 bases and the V segment lost 5 bases, leaving 16 bases of the junction unmatched. Germline V CDR1 and CDR2: LNHDA, SQIVND (reference sequence). The CDR3 coding sequence is TGTGCCAGTAGTCAACAGGGGTCCTCGGCCTCCCTCTACGAGCAGTACTTC. Translating it yields CASSQQGSSASLYEQYF.

A word on this clone: Other DNA sequences in the sample encode the same CDR3. J is TRBJ2-7 and V is TRBV11-2, with 8 nucleotides matching TRBD2. V lost 0 bases to trimming and J lost 6 bases; unmatched junction nucleotides: 1. The CDR3 sequence is 13 residues long. Germline loops: CDR1 SGHAT, CDR2 FQNNGV. The CDR3 is CASSLDRGGEQYF. In nucleotides, the CDR3 is TGTGCCAGCAGCTTAGATCGGGGGGGCGAGCAGTACTTC. Full variable domain (rest looked up from reference TRBV11-2 and TRBJ2-7): EAGVAQSPRYKIIEKRQSVAFWCNPISGHATLYWYQQILGQGPKLLIQFQNNGVVDDSQLPKDRFSAERLKGVDSTLKIQPAKLEDSAVYLCASSLDRGGEQYFGPGTRLTVT.

The chain links TRBV19 to TRBJ1-5; tentative D call: TRBD1 (6 bases). The germline gives CDR1 LNHDA, CDR2 SQIVND (reference sequence). The length of the CDR3 is 15 residues. Trimming pared 9 bases from V and 2 bases from J, leaving 17 bases between. Here the CDR3 DNA reads TGTGCCAGCAATTCCAGGACAGACGGCAATCAGCCCCAGCATTTT. Amino acids: CASNSRTDGNQPQHF.

The chain links TRBV3-1 (or the pseudogene TRBV3-2) to TRBJ2-7; D is uncertain. V was shortened by 1 base and J by 7 bases, with 5 bases between the two germline ends. There are 11 residues in the CDR3. Germline CDR1 is LGHDT and CDR2 is YNNKEL (reference sequence). DNA for the CDR3: TGTGCCAGCAGCCAAGCCCAAGAGCAGTACTTC. Its protein product is CASSQAQEQYF.